This T cell receptor beta chain was identified during a study of blood T cell repertoires in COVID-19. Overall study: PBMCs, B-cell-depleted T cells, or T cells were the source of the cDNA or gDNA that made up the material.

Only one count was recorded for this clone. Produced via immunoSEQ multiplex PCR; TCRdb's table is partial and in-frame only. This sample carries around 93,000 clones, 90% of them seen once, and the ten largest clones take under 8.5%. Trimming left V 0 bases short and J 6 bases short, with 12 bases between. The CDR3 contains 15 residues. Germline V gene sequence: CDR1 LNHNV, CDR2 YYDKDF (reference sequence). The specimen sequenced was peripheral blood. The rearrangement uses TRBV15 and TRBJ2-1; the D gene is possibly TRBD2 (5 bases). The clonotype was recovered from a man between 18 and 29 years old with COVID-19, enrolled during active disease. CDR3 sequence reads: CATSREGETTNEQFF. The CDR3 coding sequence is TGTGCCACCAGCAGAGAAGGAGAGACTACCAATGAGCAGTTCTTC.